Detailed here is one T cell receptor (beta chain). As yet, its antigen is unknown. The use of a sample-barcoded 5' primer and a J-beta primer mix characterized a second PCR of about 7 to 12 cycles. TCRdb re-called the 5' RACE reads through MiXCR, storing one row per CDR3 protein. The profile shows under 2,000,000 distinct CDR3 sequences, just under 50% of them singletons. Trimming left V 2 bases short and J 11 bases short, with 21 bases between. CDR1 MNHNY and CDR2 SVGAGI come from the germline V gene (reference sequence). The CDR3 is made up of 15 amino acids. These data belong to a study of blood T cells in healthy people across ages. Study-wide points: Researchers judged that diversity estimates from one million T cells fell short of true values.

The donors, all healthy, were Caucasians living in Russia, aged about 6 to 90. Every sample yielded at least 6.5 million isolated PBMCs. The rearrangement uses TRBV6-6 and TRBJ2-5; D possibly corresponds to TRBD1 (5 bases). Sequences were obtained from blood. This TCR derives from a woman between 40 and 55 years old in good health. In nucleotides, the CDR3 is TGTGCCAGCAGTTACCCAGGGATGATCGCAAATGGGCAGTACTTC. Translating it yields CASSYPGMIANGQYF.